Listed here are 21 T cell receptor beta chains from one sample, sequenced in a study of patients and donors after allogeneic stem cell transplantation. TCRdb re-analysed the RT-PCR reads in MiXCR, keeping a single row per CDR3 protein. The data show about 88,000 distinct CDR3 sequences, 40% to 60% seen once. Sample: blood, either unsorted or a sorted T cell fraction (not recorded which). These receptors came from a human donor who was either an allogeneic HSCT recipient or a stem cell or donor lymphocyte infusion donor (not recorded which). It is not recorded whose cells these are; they may come from a transplant donor.

The CDR3 sequence is CASSTNEQFF. The CDR3 bases are TGTGCCAGCAGTACGAATGAGCAGTTCTTC. This chain joins TRBV6-2 or TRBV6-3 and TRBJ2-1; the D is unclear. From germline, CDR1 is MNHEY and CDR2 SVGEGT. The CDR3 extends over 10 amino acids. V dropped 5 bases and J dropped 7 bases, with 3 bases sitting between them.

This clonotype turned up a few times. This chain links TRBV28 with TRBJ1-6; 8 nucleotides line up with TRBD1. The germline V gene encodes CDR1 MDHEN and CDR2 SYDVKM. J gave up 0 bases and V 4 bases, and 14 bases lay outside the gene matches. The CDR3 length is 20 residues. The DNA for the CDR3 is TGTGCCAGCAGTTCCACAGGGACAGGTTTTACCAGCTCCTATAATTCACCCCTCCACTTT. Amino acid sequence: CASSSTGTGFTSSYNSPLHF.

The chain combines TRBV2 with TRBJ1-3, with D perhaps TRBD1 (5 bases). The germline CDR1 and CDR2 sequences are SNHLY and FYNNEI. This CDR3 comprises 15 residues. Trimming took off 4 bases at V and 3 bases at J, with 13 bases between the two ends. CDR3 in amino acids: CASSGDRPHGNTIYF. The CDR3 bases are TGTGCCAGCAGTGGGGACCGACCGCATGGAAACACCATATATTTT.

This chain uses TRBV6-1 with TRBJ1-5; the D is unclear. Trimming took 6 bases from V and 0 from J, leaving 12 bases between them. In germline, CDR1 is MNHNS, CDR2 SASEGT. This CDR3 region has 15 residues. The CDR3 protein is CASSEMKDSNQPQHF. As DNA, the CDR3 is TGTGCCAGCAGCGAGATGAAGGATAGCAATCAGCCCCAGCATTTT.

This sequence joins TRBV2 and TRBJ1-2; tentatively, D is TRBD1 (5 bases). Germline CDR1 reads SNHLY; CDR2 reads FYNNEI. The CDR3 length is 15 residues. The V and J ends lost 7 bases and 0 bases respectively, with 15 bases between them. This CDR3 is CASTSTAVSNYGYTF. The CDR3 nucleotides read TGTGCCAGCACATCGACAGCCGTTTCTAACTATGGCTACACCTTC.

The J gene is TRBJ1-6, the V gene TRBV7-2; D unclear. The CDR3 spans 16 residues. The V gene's germline CDR1 is SGHTA and CDR2 FQGNSA. V lost 5 bases to trimming and J lost 5 bases, with 16 bases between them. The CDR3 DNA reads TGTGCCAGCAGCAGCTCTACCGGGAATAATAATTCACCCCTCCACTTT. Translated, it gives CASSSSTGNNNSPLHF.

This clonotype was picked up a small number of times. V and J are TRBV4-3 and TRBJ1-4; D gene unclear. Trimming took off 0 bases at V and 5 bases at J, with 10 bases between the two ends. This CDR3 spans 15 amino acids. Germline CDR1 reads LGHNA; CDR2 reads YSLEER. CDR3 in DNA: TGCGCCAGCAGCCAAGATCTTAGGCCAAATGAAAAACTGTTTTTT. It specifies CASSQDLRPNEKLFF.

This clonotype was seen once. The rearrangement uses TRBV10-3 and TRBJ1-4; tentative D call: TRBD1 (5 bases). V gave up 10 bases and J gave up 4 bases, with 16 bases separating them. CDR3 length equals 14 residues. Looked up from germline, CDR1 is ENHRY and CDR2 is SYGVKD. In nucleotides, the CDR3 is TGTGCCAGTTGTACAGGAGAGCTTAATGAAAAACTGTTTTTT. It translates to CASCTGELNEKLFF.

J is TRBJ1-5 and V is TRBV28, with D hard to call. Germline loops: CDR1 MDHEN, CDR2 SYDVKM. Trimming shortened V by 6 bases and J by 0 bases, and 12 bases separated the two germline ends. The CDR3 totals 15 residues. The CDR3 loop is CASSLIASSNQPQHF. The CDR3 DNA reads as TGTGCCAGCAGCCTGATAGCTAGTAGCAATCAGCCCCAGCATTTT.

This chain links TRBV6-2 or TRBV6-3 with TRBJ1-5; no clear D gene. Germline loops: CDR1 MNHEY, CDR2 SVGEGT. V was cut by 4 bases and J by 0 bases, with 16 bases left in between. The CDR3 has 17 residues. The CDR3 region has the DNA TGTGCCAGCAGTTTCGCGAGCATACTCTATAGCAATCAGCCCCAGCATTTT. It translates to CASSFASILYSNQPQHF.

This clonotype appeared a few times. CDR3 loop: CSVEDLRQQEKLFF. CDR3 in DNA: TGCAGCGTTGAAGATCTTAGGCAGCAGGAAAAACTGTTTTTT. The V gene is TRBV29-1, the J gene TRBJ1-4; D is undetermined. V was cut by 0 bases and J by 8 bases, with 13 bases left in between. The CDR3 is made up of 14 amino acids. Germline V gives CDR1 SQVTM, CDR2 ANQGSEA.

There are a few counts of this clonotype. The CDR3 loop is CASRKQGAGGYTF. CDR3 DNA: TGTGCCAGCAGAAAACAGGGGGCAGGTGGCTACACCTTC. This chain connects TRBV2 to TRBJ1-2; 9 nucleotides align to TRBD1. The CDR3 sequence is 13 residues long. The germline V gene has CDR1 SNHLY and CDR2 FYNNEI. V was clipped by 6 bases and J by 7 bases; unmatched bases: 6.

V usage is TRBV7-2 and J usage is TRBJ1-1, with TRBD1 matching over 8 bases. The germline gives CDR1 SGHTA, CDR2 FQGNSA. This CDR3 is built from 14 residues. With 5 bases clipped from V and 9 bases from J, the junction kept 11 bases outside the gene matches. This CDR3 reads CASSPSGTGNKAFF. DNA of the CDR3: TGTGCCAGCAGCCCCTCCGGGACAGGTAATAAAGCTTTCTTT.

The J gene is TRBJ2-7, the V gene TRBV5-1; D not certain. Germline CDR1 and CDR2: SGHRS and YFSETQ. This CDR3 has 14 amino acids. V lost 0 bases, J lost 0 bases, and 7 bases lay in between. CDR3 residues: CASSLDVLSYEQYF. CDR3 nucleotides: TGCGCCAGCAGCTTGGACGTCCTCTCCTACGAGCAGTACTTC.

This clonotype appeared a few times. The rearrangement uses TRBV4-1 and TRBJ1-6; a possible D gene is TRBD1 (6 bases). The CDR3 loop spans 15 amino acids. Germline V gene lookup returns CDR1 MGHRA and CDR2 YSYEKL. Trimming took off 0 bases at V and 5 bases at J, with 8 bases between the two ends. This chain's CDR3 is CASSQETGHNSPLHF. The CDR3 DNA follows: TGCGCCAGCAGCCAAGAGACAGGACATAATTCACCCCTCCACTTT.

The chain is built from TRBV7-9 and TRBJ1-1; D uncertain. V was trimmed by 5 bases and J by 6 bases, leaving 10 bases between them. The V gene's germline CDR1 is SEHNR and CDR2 FQNEAQ (reference sequence). The CDR3 covers 12 residues. The CDR3, as DNA: TGTGCCAGCAGCCTCCATGCGTCTGAAGCTTTCTTT. This translates into CASSLHASEAFF.

This sequence joins TRBV27 and TRBJ2-3; possibly TRBD2 for D (5 bases). The CDR3 runs to 15 residues. Germline assignment: CDR1 MNHEY and CDR2 SMNVEV (reference sequence). V lost 3 bases to trimming and J lost 0 bases, with 10 bases between them. The CDR3, as DNA: TGTGCCAGCAGTTTGAGGGCGGTTAGCACAGATACGCAGTATTTT. Amino acids: CASSLRAVSTDTQYF.

The V call is TRBV10-3, the J call TRBJ2-7; 9 bases agree with TRBD2. This CDR3 spans 15 amino acids. CDR1 ENHRY and CDR2 SYGVKD come from the germline V gene. Trimming at V came to 4 bases and at J to 2 bases, leaving 6 bases not matched to a gene. The CDR3 DNA reads as TGTGCCATCAGTGGGGGGGGACTAGCCACCTACGAGCAGTACTTC. Translating it yields CAISGGGLATYEQYF.

This clonotype was counted between two and nine times. The rearrangement uses TRBV4-3 and TRBJ1-1; the match to TRBD1 covers 9 bases. The CDR3 spans 14 residues. V was clipped by 3 bases and J by 5 bases; unmatched bases: 4. Looked up from germline, CDR1 is LGHNA and CDR2 is YSLEER. The CDR3 sequence: CASSQHRGLTEAFF. The CDR3 DNA sequence: TGCGCCAGCAGCCAGCACAGGGGGCTGACTGAAGCTTTCTTT.

The V call is TRBV6-5, the J call TRBJ1-4, with 8 bases fitting TRBD1. Germline loops: CDR1 MNHEY, CDR2 SVGAGI. CDR3 length equals 15 residues. Unmatched junction bases numbered 11, after V lost 6 bases and J lost 8 bases. The CDR3 spells CASSRTVQGEEKLFF. The CDR3 DNA reads as TGTGCCAGCAGCCGAACCGTACAGGGGGAGGAAAAACTGTTTTTT.

The CDR3 is CASSLVPLNTEAFF. DNA of the CDR3: TGTGCCAGCAGCTTAGTCCCCCTGAACACTGAAGCTTTCTTT. The V and J genes are TRBV7-2 and TRBJ1-1, with no clear D. The germline gives CDR1 SGHTA, CDR2 FQGNSA. This CDR3 region has 14 residues. V lost 1 base and J 0 bases, leaving 6 bases between the germline ends.